This TCR beta chain was captured by sequencing in a study of T cells after yellow fever vaccination. 5'RACE template switching produced TCR cDNA carrying a universal primer site and UMIs. TCRdb re-called the 5' RACE reads with MiXCR, one entry per CDR3 protein. The sample has a few hundred thousand distinct CDR3 sequences; around 13% are singletons. This clonotype was found a few times. This CDR3 contains 14 residues. The V gene end was trimmed by 5 bases and the J gene end by 8 bases; junction bases not matched to a gene: 9. V usage is TRBV12-3 or TRBV12-4 and J usage is TRBJ2-5, with 9 bases lining up with TRBD2. This material consisted of CD4+ T cells sorted from PBMCs, taken 15 days after the yellow fever booster vaccination. This receptor was obtained from a man younger than 35 who received the YFV17D yellow fever vaccine. CDR3 bases: TGTGCCAGCAGTAAGGGGACTAGCCGTCTAACCCAGTACTTC. It encodes CASSKGTSRLTQYF.